The sequence of this TCR beta chain was determined in a study of blood T cell repertoires in COVID-19. Sequenced by immunoSEQ multiplex PCR; TCRdb stores in-frame clones only, minus some. The sample gives 53,000 or so clones, around 79% of which show up once; around 43% is in the top ten. This CDR3 has 16 residues. J lost 6 bases, V lost 3 bases, and 10 bases had no gene match. Germline loops: CDR1 GTSNPN, CDR2 SVGIG (reference sequence). The sample consisted of peripheral blood. This sequence was found in a man between 65 and 85 years old with active or convalescent COVID-19. The chain has TRBV30 and TRBJ1-4, with 10 bases identical to TRBD1. The CDR3 region is CAWSASRDRGYEKLFF. CDR3 bases: TGTGCCTGGAGCGCCTCACGGGACAGGGGTTATGAAAAACTGTTTTTT.